These 30 T cell receptor beta chains came from one sample sequenced in a study of blood T cell repertoires in COVID-19. Libraries were prepared by immunoSEQ multiplex PCR; TCRdb keeps only in-frame clonotypes and omits some of them. Counted here are approximately 140,000 clones, over 75% occurring once; the ten biggest clones make up roughly 8%. Specimen: peripheral blood. These receptors came from a woman aged 55 to 70 with COVID-19, enrolled during active disease.

The chain recombines TRBV6-5 with TRBJ2-5, with TRBD1 matching 7 bases. Germline assignment: CDR1 MNHEY and CDR2 SVGAGI. J was trimmed by 2 bases and V by 4 bases; bases with no gene match: 4. The CDR3 contains 14 residues. CDR3 DNA: TGTGCCAGCAGTTCCCCGGGACAGCAAGAGACCCAGTACTTC. This encodes CASSSPGQQETQYF.

The chain uses TRBV5-4 and TRBJ2-7; 8 nucleotides align to TRBD1. This CDR3 has 13 amino acids. Trimming took 0 bases from V and 10 from J; bases not matched to a gene: 6. CDR1 is SGHNT, CDR2 YYREEE, per germline (reference sequence). The CDR3 region has the DNA TGTGCCAGCAGCTTGGTCGGACAGGGCCTACAGTACTTC. Translating it yields CASSLVGQGLQYF.

The J gene is TRBJ1-1, the V gene TRBV7-3, with D perhaps TRBD1 (5 bases). The V gene lost 5 bases and the J gene lost 4 bases, with 14 bases spanning the gap. The CDR3 totals 14 residues. Germline V gene data show CDR1 as SGHTA and CDR2 as FQGTGA. CDR3: CASSAQGSRTEAFF. The CDR3 region has the DNA TGTGCCAGCAGCGCGCAGGGTAGCCGCACTGAAGCTTTCTTT.

The rearrangement joins TRBV7-8 to TRBJ1-3; no clear D. Trimming left V 2 bases short and J 1 base short, with 6 bases between. The CDR3 runs 14 residues. The V gene's germline CDR1 is SGHVS and CDR2 FQNEAQ. The CDR3 spells CASSLPISGNTIYF. The CDR3 coding sequence is TGTGCCAGCAGCTTACCAATTTCTGGAAACACCATATATTTT.

CDR3 nucleotide sequence: TGCGCCAGCAGCTTGGGGGGCCCCGATACGCAGTATTTT. Protein: CASSLGGPDTQYF. The chain has TRBV5-1 and TRBJ2-3; weak D call: TRBD1 (5 bases). CDR3 length equals 13 residues. Trimming pared 0 bases from V and 6 bases from J, leaving 8 bases between. Per germline, CDR1 SGHRS and CDR2 YFSETQ.

The rearrangement joins TRBV7-9 to TRBJ1-1, with D perhaps TRBD1 (5 bases). CDR3 length equals 14 residues. Germline CDR1 reads SEHNR; CDR2 reads FQNEAQ (reference sequence). V was pared by 2 bases and J by 4 bases, with 11 bases between. For the CDR3, the DNA is TGTGCCAGCAGCTTACAGGGTAGGGGCACTGAAGCTTTCTTT. It is translated as CASSLQGRGTEAFF.

The rearrangement uses TRBV7-9 and TRBJ1-1, with D perhaps matching TRBD1 (6 bases). The germline CDR1 and CDR2 sequences are SEHNR and FQNEAQ (reference sequence). V was pared by 5 bases and J by 5 bases, with 12 bases between. CDR3 length: 13 amino acids. The CDR3 loop is CASSRQEGTEAFF. In nucleotides, the CDR3 is TGTGCCAGCAGCAGACAGGAAGGGACTGAAGCTTTCTTT.

The chain uses TRBV19 and TRBJ1-3; D gene uncertain. This CDR3 region has 14 residues. The V end lost 9 bases, the J end lost 0 bases, and 12 bases lay between the germline ends. Germline loops: CDR1 LNHDA, CDR2 SQIVND (reference sequence). Written as DNA, the CDR3 is TGTGCCAGCCTGAAATTCAGCTCTGGAAACACCATATATTTT. Its translation: CASLKFSSGNTIYF.

This clone was observed a handful of times. V gene TRBV18 combines with J gene TRBJ2-7; D perhaps matches TRBD2 (5 bases). Germline V lookup: CDR1 KGHSH, CDR2 LQKENI. The CDR3 contains 11 residues. V was clipped by 5 bases and J by 4 bases, with 6 bases between them. CDR3 loop: CASSREYEQYF. In nucleotides, the CDR3 is TGTGCCAGCTCAAGGGAGTACGAGCAGTACTTC.

The chain combines TRBV7-9 with TRBJ1-1, with a possible D match to TRBD1 (5 bases). This CDR3 contains 14 residues. V shed 2 bases and J shed 1 base, with 8 bases lying between them. Germline CDR1 reads SEHNR; CDR2 reads FQNEAQ (reference sequence). The CDR3 sequence is CASSLKTGNTEAFF. CDR3 coding DNA: TGTGCCAGCAGCTTAAAAACAGGGAACACTGAAGCTTTCTTT.

The chain has TRBV28 and TRBJ2-2; 7 bases are shared with TRBD1. V trimming: 8 bases; J trimming: 2 bases; junction bases outside the gene matches: 5. Germline CDR1 and CDR2: MDHEN and SYDVKM. The CDR3 covers 14 residues. The CDR3 reads CASGQDSNTGELFF. The DNA of the CDR3 is TGTGCCAGCGGACAGGACAGTAACACCGGGGAGCTGTTTTTT.

The genes are TRBV18 and TRBJ1-2; 8 bases agree with TRBD1. The CDR3 runs 15 residues. Germline lookup yields CDR1 KGHSH and CDR2 LQKENI. The V and J ends lost 2 bases and 5 bases, in that order; junction bases with no gene match: 7. CDR3 protein: CASSPRQGLGYGYTF. In DNA form, the CDR3 reads TGTGCCAGCTCACCAAGACAGGGGTTAGGGTATGGCTACACCTTC.

The rearrangement links TRBV7-2 to TRBJ2-1, with TRBD2 matching over 7 bases. J gave up 0 bases and V 5 bases, and 7 bases lay outside the gene matches. Germline V CDR1 and CDR2: SGHTA, FQGNSA. The CDR3 is made up of 16 amino acids. In nucleotides, the CDR3 is TGTGCCAGCAGCCCTCAAGCGGGGAGCTCCTACAATGAGCAGTTCTTC. Its protein is CASSPQAGSSYNEQFF. Full variable domain (outside the CDR3, taken from reference TRBV7-2 and TRBJ2-1): GAGVSQSPSNKVTEKGKDVELRCDPISGHTALYWYRQSLGQGLEFLIYFQGNSAPDKSGLPSDRFSAERTGGSVSTLTIQRTQQEDSAVYLCASSPQAGSSYNEQFFGPGTRLTVL.

This chain connects TRBV7-9 to TRBJ2-7; 8 nucleotides line up with TRBD2. The CDR3 totals 15 residues. The J segment lost 4 bases and the V segment lost 6 bases, leaving 11 bases of the junction unmatched. Germline CDR1 and CDR2: SEHNR and FQNEAQ (reference sequence). CDR3 in amino acids: CASRLASGGAYEQYF. The CDR3 bases are TGTGCCAGCAGGTTGGCCAGCGGGGGAGCGTACGAGCAGTACTTC.

This chain joins TRBV2 and TRBJ1-5; D may be TRBD1 (5 bases). The V end was cut by 4 bases, the J end by 5 bases, with 9 bases between. The CDR3 is 13 residues long. Per germline, CDR1 SNHLY and CDR2 FYNNEI. The CDR3 protein is CASSVRGDQPQHF. DNA for the CDR3: TGTGCCAGCAGTGTACGGGGGGATCAGCCCCAGCATTTT. Complete variable domain (other parts from reference TRBV2 and TRBJ1-5): EPEVTQTPSHQVTQMGQEVILRCVPISNHLYFYWYRQILGQKVEFLVSFYNNEISEKSEIFDDQFSVERPDGSNFTLKIRSTKLEDSAMYFCASSVRGDQPQHFGDGTRLSIL.

This clone has more than one count but fewer than ten. Because the CDR3's place on the DNA is in doubt, the DNA is left out and the CDR3 is given as listed by TCRdb. The J gene is TRBJ1-2, the V gene TRBV9; no DNA check was done on the table's D call, TRBD1. The CDR3 is 15 residues long, counting both termini. The germline gives CDR1 SGDLS, CDR2 YYNGEE. The CDR3 sequence: CASSFGPGPNYGYTF.

V and J are TRBV9 and TRBJ1-2; D might be TRBD1 (6 bases). Germline assignment: CDR1 SGDLS and CDR2 YYNGEE. V shed 3 bases and J shed 4 bases, with 10 bases lying between them. This CDR3 is built from 13 residues. The DNA of the CDR3 is TGTGCCAGCAGCGCAACAGGGATCTATGGCTACACCTTC. This encodes CASSATGIYGYTF.

The chain recombines TRBV10-3 with TRBJ1-4; possible D gene TRBD1, 6 bases. The CDR3 length is 13 residues. Trimming cost V 7 bases and J 6 bases, with 12 bases left between them. Germline CDR1 ENHRY, CDR2 SYGVKD. The CDR3 DNA follows: TGTGCCATCACAGGGGAGAGAGATGAAAAACTGTTTTTT. Protein: CAITGERDEKLFF.

V is TRBV12-5 and J is TRBJ2-2, with TRBD1 identical over 8 bases. The CDR3 totals 17 residues. V shed 3 bases, J shed 2 bases, and the junction held 8 bases outside the gene matches. CDR1 is LGHNT, CDR2 FRNRAP, per germline. CDR3 DNA: TGTGCTAGTGGTTTAGAGCCGGGACAGGACAACACCGGGGAGCTGTTTTTT. This translates into CASGLEPGQDNTGELFF.

This chain links TRBV7-3 with TRBJ2-5; TRBD2 matches at 8 bases. The CDR3 is made up of 15 amino acids. The ends lost 5 bases at V and 2 bases at J; junction bases unmatched: 7. Germline CDR1 is SGHTA and CDR2 is FQGTGA. CDR3 bases: TGTGCCAGCAGCCCCATAGCGGGGAGACAAGAGACCCAGTACTTC. Translated: CASSPIAGRQETQYF.

This chain uses TRBV3-1 (or the pseudogene TRBV3-2) with TRBJ2-1; D is perhaps TRBD2 (6 bases). This CDR3 comprises 14 residues. Germline V gene lookup returns CDR1 LGHDT and CDR2 YNNKEL (reference sequence). V was shortened by 3 bases and J by 7 bases, with 13 bases between the two germline ends. Written as DNA, the CDR3 is TGTGCCAGCAGCCAGGAAACTAGCATAAATGAGCAGTTCTTC. Its translation: CASSQETSINEQFF.

This clone was observed a single time. The chain carries TRBV29-1 and TRBJ1-1; 8 positions match TRBD1. The V segment lost 6 bases and the J segment 5 bases; nucleotides outside the gene matches: 5. Germline assignment: CDR1 SQVTM and CDR2 ANQGSEA. CDR3 size: 12 residues. Written as DNA, the CDR3 is TGCAGCGTCGACAGGGGAGGTACTGAAGCTTTCTTT. Translation gives CSVDRGGTEAFF.

This chain uses TRBV6-4 with TRBJ2-5; 7 positions agree with TRBD1. Trimming at V came to 6 bases and at J to 1 base, leaving 2 bases not matched to a gene. Germline assignment: CDR1 MRHNA and CDR2 SNTAGT. The CDR3 consists of 13 residues. The CDR3 nucleotides are TGTGCCAGCAGCCGGGACAGCCAAGAGACCCAGTACTTC. Its protein is CASSRDSQETQYF.

This rearrangement joins TRBV4-3 to TRBJ1-4; D is possibly TRBD1 (5 bases). CDR3 length: 14 amino acids. Trimming removed 4 bases at V and 11 bases at J, with 17 bases between. The germline V gene encodes CDR1 LGHNA and CDR2 YSLEER. The CDR3 DNA follows: TGCGCCAGCAGCCCGGGGCGGGGAACGGAGAAACTGTTTTTT. This gives the protein CASSPGRGTEKLFF.

The gene calls are TRBV7-9 and TRBJ2-2; 8 bases fit TRBD1. After removal of 3 bases from V and 4 bases from J, the junction contained 10 bases not matched to a gene. The germline gives CDR1 SEHNR, CDR2 FQNEAQ (reference sequence). The CDR3 consists of 17 residues. The DNA of the CDR3 is TGTGCCAGCAGCTTCTCAGGGGGCGCGGGTTCCACCGGGGAGCTGTTTTTT. Protein: CASSFSGGAGSTGELFF.

The chain joins TRBV12-3 or TRBV12-4 to TRBJ1-3; no clear D. CDR3 length: 13 residues. V was trimmed by 8 bases and J by 6 bases, leaving 14 bases between them. The CDR3 loop reads CASLPAWANTIYF. CDR3 sequence (DNA): TGTGCCAGCTTACCCGCCTGGGCAAACACCATATATTTT.

The chain has TRBV10-3 and TRBJ2-7, with D possibly TRBD2 on 5 matching bases. The germline V and J ends were trimmed by 7 bases and 3 bases, with 16 bases remaining between them. CDR1 and CDR2 (germline): ENHRY, SYGVKD. The CDR3 covers 14 residues. CDR3 region: CAITARESHYEQYF. The CDR3 DNA sequence: TGTGCCATCACTGCAAGGGAGTCCCACTACGAGCAGTACTTC.

The chain carries TRBV24-1 and TRBJ1-4; 9 nucleotides line up with TRBD1. From germline, CDR1 is KGHDR and CDR2 SFDVKD. The length of the CDR3 is 13 residues. V lost 6 bases and J lost 8; bases outside the gene matches: 3. CDR3 bases: TGTGCCACCAGTCCGGGACAGGGAGAAAAACTGTTTTTT. As protein: CATSPGQGEKLFF.

The chain uses TRBV14 and TRBJ2-3; tentative D call: TRBD1 (6 bases). The V gene lost 5 bases and the J gene lost 12 bases, with 18 bases spanning the gap. Germline CDR1 reads SGHDN; CDR2 reads FVKESK. The CDR3 extends over 13 amino acids. For the CDR3, the DNA is TGTGCCAGCAGCGCTGGGACAACTACAGGACAGTATTTT. Its protein is CASSAGTTTGQYF. The whole variable domain, remainder taken from reference TRBV14 and TRBJ2-3, is EAGVTQFPSHSVIEKGQTVTLRCDPISGHDNLYWYRRVMGKEIKFLLHFVKESKQDESGMPNNRFLAERTGGTYSTLKVQPAELEDSGVYFCASSAGTTTGQYFGPGTRLTVL.

This chain uses TRBV10-1 with TRBJ2-4; tentatively, D is TRBD1 (6 bases). Trimming took 2 bases from V and 1 from J, leaving 9 bases between them. This CDR3 is 15 amino acids long. Germline V gives CDR1 WNHNN, CDR2 SYGVQD (reference sequence). The CDR3 region is CASSEGGLAKNIQYF. The CDR3 coding sequence is TGCGCCAGCAGTGAGGGGGGCCTGGCCAAAAACATTCAGTACTTC.